This is a list of T cell receptor beta chains from one sample in a study of blood T cell repertoires in COVID-19. TCRdb's table, derived via immunoSEQ multiplex PCR, lists solely in-frame clones and lacks some. The sample yields about 42,000 clones, around three quarters seen once. Source material: peripheral blood. The receptor set was obtained from a man older than 75 with acute or convalescent COVID-19. CDR3s include the opening cysteine and the closing phenylalanine or tryptophan. A D gene is named only where the DNA matches it firmly. The size of a clone is reported for some rows only, either as once, few or many, or as a class for expanded clones.

J gene | clone size | D gene | V gene | CDR3 DNA | CDR3 protein
TRBJ1-2 | NA | NA | TRBV3-1/TRBV3-2 | TGTGCCAGCAGCCAAGATCTCGCGGGGAGCGATGGCTACACCTTC | CASSQDLAGSDGYTF
TRBJ2-5 | NA | NA | TRBV4-1 | TGCGCCAGCAGCCAAGACAGGGGCAGGGAGACCCAGTACTTC | CASSQDRGRETQYF
TRBJ2-5 | once | TRBD2 | TRBV20-1 | TGCAGTGCTAGTCTTAGCGGGAGGAACGGGGAGACCCAGTACTTC | CSASLSGRNGETQYF
TRBJ2-7 | NA | NA | TRBV5-1 | TGCGCCAGCAGCGGGGGCCTGGGCACCCACGAGCAGTACTTC | CASSGGLGTHEQYF
TRBJ1-6 | NA | NA | TRBV28 | TGTGCCAGCAGTATACCCCAGGGAATTAATTCACCCCTCCACTTT | CASSIPQGINSPLHF
TRBJ2-5 | few | NA | TRBV5-5 | TGTGCCAGCAGCTTGGACAGTAACCAAGAGACCCAGTACTTC | CASSLDSNQETQYF
TRBJ2-5 | few | NA | TRBV5-4 | TGTGCCAGCAGCTTCTCCCTATTCGAGACCCAGTACTTC | CASSFSLFETQYF
TRBJ2-7 | NA | TRBD2 | TRBV5-6 | TGTGCCAGCAGCTTGATTTCTAGCGGGAGGAATTTATATTCCTACGAGCAGTACTTC | CASSLISSGRNLYSYEQYF
TRBJ2-1 | NA | NA | TRBV15 | TGTGCCACCAGCAGGGACACCGACAATGAGCAGTTCTTC | CATSRDTDNEQFF
TRBJ1-6 | NA | TRBD1 | TRBV5-1 | TGCGCCAGCAGCTTGGAGTCGGGACAGTCATCCTCACCCCTCCACTTT | CASSLESGQSSSPLHF
TRBJ1-2 | NA | NA | TRBV7-9 | TGTGCCAGCAGCTTAGCGTCCAGTCCTAACTATGGCTACACCTTC | CASSLASSPNYGYTF
TRBJ1-2 | NA | NA | TRBV10-2 | TGCGCCAGCAGTGACATCTATGGCTACACCTTC | CASSDIYGYTF
TRBJ2-7 | once | TRBD2 | TRBV5-4 | TGTGCCAGCAGCGGGCCGGGACTAGCGGTAAACGACCAGTACTTC | CASSGPGLAVNDQYF
TRBJ1-2 | NA | TRBD1 | TRBV15 | TGTGCCACCAGCAGAGGAACGACAGGGGCCGCCTATGGCTACACCTTC | CATSRGTTGAAYGYTF
TRBJ2-5 | NA | TRBD2 | TRBV9 | TGTGCCAGCAGCGTAGCGGGAGGTAACCAAGAGACCCAGTACTTC | CASSVAGGNQETQYF
TRBJ2-7 | NA | NA | TRBV30 | TGTGCCTGGGGAGGGGGAGCCCTCTACGAGCAGTACTTC | CAWGGGALYEQYF
TRBJ2-1 | NA | NA | TRBV12-5 | TGTGCTAGTGGTTTGGGGCAGGGAACAAATGAGCAGTTCTTC | CASGLGQGTNEQFF
TRBJ2-7 | NA | TRBD2 | TRBV28 | TGTGCCAGCAGTCGGACTAGCGGGAAAGCCTACGAGCAGTACTTC | CASSRTSGKAYEQYF
TRBJ2-3 | NA | NA | TRBV28 | TGTGCCAGCAGTAACAGCTACACAGATACGCAGTATTTT | CASSNSYTDTQYF
TRBJ2-1 | NA | TRBD2 | TRBV29-1 | TGCAGCGTTGTTCTAGCGGGCTCCTACAATGAGCAGTTCTTC | CSVVLAGSYNEQFF
TRBJ1-4 | NA | TRBD1 | TRBV6-1 | TGTGCCAGCAGTGATCCGGGACAGGGGCCAACTAATGAAAAACTGTTTTTT | CASSDPGQGPTNEKLFF
TRBJ1-1 | NA | NA | TRBV28 | TGTGCCAGCAGCTTTTCGGGGGGGAGTACCTCAGGTTTCTTT | CASSFSGGSTSGFF
TRBJ1-2 | NA | NA | TRBV27 | TGTGCCAGCAGTTTAAACCGGGCCGAGGGGGAGACCTTC | CASSLNRAEGETF